Presented here are 21 T cell receptor beta chains from one specimen sequenced in a study of naive and memory T cell subsets. General study results and limits: Naive repertoires, especially CD8, held a few larger clonotypes, possibly memory cells re-expressing CD45RA.

These receptors are not linked to any known antigen. An equimolar mix of two oligonucleotides served as the beta constant-region primer for TRBC1 and TRBC2. Four rounds of PCR amplified the ligated cDNA using nested alpha and beta constant-region primers plus SP2. TCRdb itself ran the UMI-ligation and nested PCR reads through MiXCR, one entry per CDR3 protein. There are about 150,000 distinct CDR3 sequences in the sample; 22% occur only once, and roughly 0.1% lies in the top ten. The specimen sequenced was naive CD4+ T cells from blood. The source of these receptors is a human donor in good health.

This clonotype was recorded at least ten times. V usage is TRBV3-2 and J usage is TRBJ1-2. TRBV3-2 is labeled a pseudogene. This CDR3 contains 14 residues. CDR3 loop: CASSQRGGDYGYTF. For the CDR3, the DNA is TGTGCCAGCAGCCAAAGAGGCGGGGACTATGGCTACACCTTC.

The chain joins TRBV7-2 to TRBJ1-5, with 7 bases matching TRBD1. Per the germline V gene, CDR1 is SGHTA and CDR2 is FQGNSA. The CDR3 contains 16 residues. V was pared by 1 base and J by 2 bases, with 5 bases of the junction left unmatched. CDR3 protein: CASSLVIGQGNQPQHF. In nucleotides, the CDR3 is TGTGCCAGCAGCTTAGTTATCGGACAGGGCAATCAGCCCCAGCATTTT.

In regard to this clonotype: This sequence may be a read error, since a much larger clone differs from it by one base. V gene TRBV10-3 combines with J gene TRBJ2-3; 12 bases match TRBD2. Germline assignment: CDR1 ENHRY and CDR2 SYGVKD. This CDR3 contains 15 residues. The chain's CDR3 is CAIEKLAGGPDTRYF. The CDR3 nucleotides are TGTGCCATTGAGAAGCTAGCGGGAGGGCCGGATACGCGGTATTTT.

The rearrangement joins TRBV6-7 to TRBJ2-1, with 10 bases that match TRBD2. TRBV6-7 is an ORF; its function is uncertain. The CDR3 is 16 residues long. Losses at the gene ends were 7 bases for V and 7 bases for J; bases not matched to a gene: 13. As DNA, the CDR3 is TGTGCCAGCATACCTTGCCTGGCTAGCGGGAGTAATGAGCAGTTCTTC. This sequence encodes CASIPCLASGSNEQFF.

The chain recombines TRBV27 with TRBJ2-5; possible D gene TRBD1, 5 bases. V was trimmed by 3 bases and J by 2 bases, leaving 13 bases between them. Germline values: CDR1 MNHEY, CDR2 SMNVEV (reference sequence). The CDR3 contains 15 residues. CDR3 loop: CASSFRSYRQETQYF. In DNA form, the CDR3 reads TGTGCCAGCAGTTTTCGTTCTTACAGGCAAGAGACCCAGTACTTC.

In this sample, this clonotype turned up a few times. The V and J genes are TRBV24-1 and TRBJ2-2; D is undetermined. The CDR3 is 14 amino acids. V was shortened by 5 bases and J by 0 bases, with 6 bases between the two germline ends. Germline CDR1 is KGHDR and CDR2 is SFDVKD. The CDR3 nucleotides are TGTGCCACCAGTGCCGGGCCGAACACCGGGGAGCTGTTTTTT. Translated, it gives CATSAGPNTGELFF.

The V and J genes are TRBV20-1 and TRBJ2-2, with 7 positions matching TRBD1. This CDR3 comprises 15 residues. V gave up 3 bases and J gave up 1 base; unmatched junction bases: 5. Germline V gene data show CDR1 as DFQATT and CDR2 as SNEGSKA (reference sequence). Here the CDR3 reads CSARGRDRNTGELFF. DNA for the CDR3: TGCAGTGCTAGGGGCCGGGACAGGAACACCGGGGAGCTGTTTTTT.

A few counts support this clonotype. The chain links TRBV12-3 or TRBV12-4 to TRBJ2-7, with TRBD2 matching 12 bases. The length of the CDR3 is 17 residues. V dropped 0 bases and J dropped 2; count of bases not matched to a gene: 5. The CDR3 protein is CASSLAGPSGRAYEQYF. The DNA for the CDR3 is TGTGCCAGCAGTTTAGCGGGGCCTAGCGGGAGGGCCTACGAGCAGTACTTC.

This clonotype appeared a few times. The rearrangement joins TRBV6-2 or TRBV6-3 to TRBJ2-1, with D unclear. Trimming removed 10 bases at V and 6 bases at J, with 19 bases between. The CDR3 spans 14 residues. CDR1 and CDR2 (germline): MNHEY, SVGEGT. The CDR3 protein is CATAYLLDPNEQFF. The DNA for the CDR3 is TGTGCCACCGCATACCTGCTAGACCCCAATGAGCAGTTCTTC.

CDR3 in DNA: TGCGCCAGCAGCCAAGGGGGGACCGGTTACAATGAGCAGTTCTTC. Its translation is CASSQGGTGYNEQFF. The chain is built from TRBV4-3 and TRBJ2-1; D tentatively reads TRBD1 or TRBD2 (5 bases each). This CDR3 has 15 amino acids. V lost 1 base and J 4 bases, leaving 11 bases between the germline ends. CDR1 is LGHNA, CDR2 YSLEER, per germline.

This clonotype was counted ten times or more. The genes are TRBV28 and TRBJ2-7; 9 bases match TRBD1. CDR1 is MDHEN, CDR2 SYDVKM, per germline. There are 15 residues in the CDR3. The V segment lost 7 bases and the J segment 2 bases; nucleotides outside the gene matches: 9. The CDR3 loop reads CASTTSGTGTYEQYF. CDR3 in DNA: TGTGCCAGCACTACTTCCGGGACAGGGACCTACGAGCAGTACTTC.

This chain joins TRBV5-5 and TRBJ2-3, with TRBD2 matching over 11 bases. The V gene end was trimmed by 4 bases and the J gene end by 3 bases; junction bases not matched to a gene: 13. The V gene's germline CDR1 is SGHKS and CDR2 YYEKEE (reference sequence). CDR3 length: 18 residues. Written as DNA, the CDR3 is TGTGCCAGCAGCCATTCTGCCCAACTAGCGGGAGTGACAGATACGCAGTATTTT. Protein sequence: CASSHSAQLAGVTDTQYF. Full variable domain (missing parts from reference TRBV5-5 and TRBJ2-3): DAGVTQSPTHLIKTRGQQVTLRCSPISGHKSVSWYQQVLGQGPQFIFQYYEKEERGRGNFPDRFSARQFPNYSSELNVNALLLGDSALYLCASSHSAQLAGVTDTQYFGPGTRLTVL.

The rearrangement uses TRBV4-2 and TRBJ1-5; D uncertain. Germline V gene lookup returns CDR1 LGHNA and CDR2 YNFKEQ. Trimming stripped 0 bases from V and 4 bases from J, with 10 bases between. The CDR3 spans 15 residues. The CDR3 region is CASSQEGQANQPQHF. DNA for the CDR3: TGTGCCAGCAGCCAAGAGGGCCAGGCTAATCAGCCCCAGCATTTT.

This clonotype appeared a few times. The chain combines TRBV6-6 with TRBJ1-1, with D perhaps TRBD1 (5 bases). The V and J ends lost 6 bases and 0 bases respectively, with 11 bases between them. CDR1 is MNHNY, CDR2 SVGAGI, per germline (reference sequence). The CDR3 is 14 amino acids. CDR3 sequence: CASSRSTVNTEAFF. DNA of the CDR3: TGTGCCAGCAGCCGATCGACAGTGAACACTGAAGCTTTCTTT.

The chain links TRBV6-6 to TRBJ1-2; TRBD1 matches 8 bases. CDR1 is MNHNY and CDR2 is SVGAGI in the germline V gene (reference sequence). The CDR3 contains 12 residues. V dropped 6 bases and J dropped 10; count of bases not matched to a gene: 7. Here the CDR3 DNA reads TGTGCCAGCAGGGACAGGGAGGAAGACTACACCTTC. This translates into CASRDREEDYTF.

This clonotype was counted ten times or more. J is TRBJ2-7 and V is TRBV20-1; TRBD2 is a possible D gene (5 bases). The CDR3 is 14 residues long. V was clipped by 0 bases and J by 7 bases, with 16 bases between them. Germline V CDR1 and CDR2: DFQATT, SNEGSKA (reference sequence). The CDR3 nucleotides are TGCAGTGCTAGAGACCTAGCTCTGGTGAGGGAGCAGTACTTC. Translation gives CSARDLALVREQYF.

This clonotype showed up just a few times. The chain is built from TRBV30 and TRBJ1-2; D is undetermined. This CDR3 contains 15 residues. Trimming shortened V by 3 bases and J by 4 bases, and 18 bases separated the two germline ends. Germline CDR1 and CDR2: GTSNPN and SVGIG (reference sequence). The CDR3: CAWRDLITRIYGYTF. The CDR3 DNA is TGTGCCTGGAGGGATCTAATAACACGAATCTATGGCTACACCTTC.

This clonotype was found a few times. The rearrangement joins TRBV5-1 to TRBJ2-3, with a weak D call TRBD1 (5 bases). CDR1 and CDR2 (germline): SGHRS, YFSETQ. There are 14 residues in the CDR3. Trimming took off 4 bases at V and 0 bases at J, with 9 bases between the two ends. The CDR3 DNA reads TGCGCCAGCAGCCTACAGGCTAGCACAGATACGCAGTATTTT. This sequence encodes CASSLQASTDTQYF.

V gene TRBV28 combines with J gene TRBJ2-7, with D perhaps being TRBD1 or TRBD2 (7 bases each). V shed 6 bases and J shed 1 base, with 22 bases lying between them. The CDR3 extends over 17 amino acids. CDR1 and CDR2 (germline): MDHEN, SYDVKM. As DNA, the CDR3 is TGTGCCAGCAGCCCCGGGGGGCAGGGGGGTTTTTCCTACGAGCAGTACTTC. Its translation: CASSPGGQGGFSYEQYF.

This sequence joins TRBV6-2 or TRBV6-3 and TRBJ2-7; TRBD1 might be the D (5 bases). The ends were cut back, 6 bases at V and 5 bases at J, with 23 bases in the middle. In germline, CDR1 is MNHEY, CDR2 SVGEGT. This CDR3 region has 16 residues. The CDR3 DNA reads as TGTGCCAGCAGATCGAACCAGGGTGTTTGGGCCCACGAGCAGTACTTC. Translated: CASRSNQGVWAHEQYF.

This chain links TRBV30 with TRBJ1-1, with D tentatively TRBD1 (5 bases). Germline V gene data show CDR1 as GTSNPN and CDR2 as SVGIG (reference sequence). This CDR3 has 11 amino acids. V was clipped by 1 base and J by 7 bases, with 7 bases between them. In DNA, the CDR3 is TGTGCCTGGAGTGGGGACGGTGAAGCTTTCTTT. This codes for CAWSGDGEAFF.